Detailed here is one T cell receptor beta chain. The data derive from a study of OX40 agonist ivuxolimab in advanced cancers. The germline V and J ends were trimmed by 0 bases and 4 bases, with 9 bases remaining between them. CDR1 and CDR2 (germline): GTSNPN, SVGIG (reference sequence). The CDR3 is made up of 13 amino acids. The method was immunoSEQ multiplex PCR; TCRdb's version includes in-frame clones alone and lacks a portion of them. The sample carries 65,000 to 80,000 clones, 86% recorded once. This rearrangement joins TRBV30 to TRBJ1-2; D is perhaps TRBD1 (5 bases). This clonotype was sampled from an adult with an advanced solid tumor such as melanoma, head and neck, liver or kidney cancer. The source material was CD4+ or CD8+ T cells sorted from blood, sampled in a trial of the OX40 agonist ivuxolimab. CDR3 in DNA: TGTGCCTGGAGTGTCGGTAGGGGCTATGGCTACACCTTC. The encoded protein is CAWSVGRGYGYTF.